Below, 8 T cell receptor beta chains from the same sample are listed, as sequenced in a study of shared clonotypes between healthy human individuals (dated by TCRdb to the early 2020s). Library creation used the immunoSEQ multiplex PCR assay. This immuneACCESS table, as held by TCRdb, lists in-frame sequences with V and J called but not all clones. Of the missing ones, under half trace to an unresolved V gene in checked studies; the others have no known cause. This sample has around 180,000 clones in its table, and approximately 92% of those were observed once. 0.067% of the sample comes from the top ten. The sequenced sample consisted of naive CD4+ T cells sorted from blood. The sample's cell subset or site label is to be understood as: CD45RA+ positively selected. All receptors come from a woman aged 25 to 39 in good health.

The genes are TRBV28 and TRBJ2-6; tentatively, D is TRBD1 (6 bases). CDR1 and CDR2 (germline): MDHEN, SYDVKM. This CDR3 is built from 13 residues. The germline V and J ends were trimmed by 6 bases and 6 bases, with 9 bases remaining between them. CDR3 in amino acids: CASRTGPANVLTF. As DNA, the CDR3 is TGTGCCAGCAGGACAGGACCGGCCAACGTCCTGACTTTC.

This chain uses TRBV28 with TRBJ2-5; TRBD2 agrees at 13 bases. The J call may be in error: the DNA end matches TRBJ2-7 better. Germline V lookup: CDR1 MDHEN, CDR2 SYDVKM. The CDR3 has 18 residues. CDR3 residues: CASSSTMGTSGNSYEQYF. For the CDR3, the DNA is TGTGCCAGCAGTTCTACTATGGGGACTAGCGGGAACTCCTACGAGCAGTACTTC.

The DNA of the CDR3 is TGTGCCTGGAGTGGAGGACAGGGAAGCACAGATACGCAGTATTTT. Translating it yields CAWSGGQGSTDTQYF. The chain employs TRBV30 and TRBJ2-3, with 8 positions matching TRBD1. CDR3 size: 15 residues. The germline gives CDR1 GTSNPN, CDR2 SVGIG (reference sequence). V dropped 1 base and J dropped 0; count of bases not matched to a gene: 3. The complete variable domain, with remaining parts taken from reference TRBV30 and TRBJ2-3, reads SQTIHQWPATLVQPVGSPLSLECTVEGTSNPNLYWYRQAAGRGLQLLFYSVGIGQISSEVPQNLSASRPQDRQFILSSKKLLLSDSGFYLCAWSGGQGSTDTQYFGPGTRLTVL.

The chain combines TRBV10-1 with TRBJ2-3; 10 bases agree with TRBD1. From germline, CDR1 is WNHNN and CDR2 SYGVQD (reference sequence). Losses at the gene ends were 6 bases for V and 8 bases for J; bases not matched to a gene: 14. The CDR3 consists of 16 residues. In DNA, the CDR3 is TGCGCCAGCAGCCGCGCCGGGACAGGGGCTCTAAGTACGCAGTATTTT. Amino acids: CASSRAGTGALSTQYF.

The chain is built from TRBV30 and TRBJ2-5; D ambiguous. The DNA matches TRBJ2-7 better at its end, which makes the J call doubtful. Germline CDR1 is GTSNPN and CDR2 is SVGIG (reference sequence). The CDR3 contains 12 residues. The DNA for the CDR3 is TGTGCCTGGAGTGTAATCGGCTACGAGCAGTACTTC. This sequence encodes CAWSVIGYEQYF.

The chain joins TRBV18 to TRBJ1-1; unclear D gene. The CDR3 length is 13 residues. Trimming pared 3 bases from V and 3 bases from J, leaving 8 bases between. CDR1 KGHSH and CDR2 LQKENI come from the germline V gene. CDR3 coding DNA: TGTGCCAGCTCACCGGTCGGGGACACTGAAGCTTTCTTT. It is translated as CASSPVGDTEAFF.

CDR3 sequence (DNA): TGTGCCAGCAGCTTAGGGGGCTGGGTTGAAAAACTGTTTTTT. Its protein product is CASSLGGWVEKLFF. V usage is TRBV7-2 and J usage is TRBJ1-4; a possible D gene is TRBD1 (5 bases). Looked up from germline, CDR1 is SGHTA and CDR2 is FQGNSA. This CDR3 spans 14 amino acids. V dropped 1 base and J dropped 7 bases, with 10 bases sitting between them. Together with reference TRBV7-2 and TRBJ1-4, the CDR3 gives the full variable domain: GAGVSQSPSNKVTEKGKDVELRCDPISGHTALYWYRQSLGQGLEFLIYFQGNSAPDKSGLPSDRFSAERTGGSVSTLTIQRTQQEDSAVYLCASSLGGWVEKLFFGSGTQLSVL.

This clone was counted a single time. In DNA, the CDR3 is TGTGCCAGCAGTTACTCGAGGGCAGTTAATTCACCCCTCCACTTT. It is translated as CASSYSRAVNSPLHF. V gene TRBV6-5 combines with J gene TRBJ1-6, with D uncertain. The germline V gene encodes CDR1 MNHEY and CDR2 SVGAGI. V lost 0 bases and J 6 bases, leaving 9 bases between the germline ends. This CDR3 is built from 15 residues.